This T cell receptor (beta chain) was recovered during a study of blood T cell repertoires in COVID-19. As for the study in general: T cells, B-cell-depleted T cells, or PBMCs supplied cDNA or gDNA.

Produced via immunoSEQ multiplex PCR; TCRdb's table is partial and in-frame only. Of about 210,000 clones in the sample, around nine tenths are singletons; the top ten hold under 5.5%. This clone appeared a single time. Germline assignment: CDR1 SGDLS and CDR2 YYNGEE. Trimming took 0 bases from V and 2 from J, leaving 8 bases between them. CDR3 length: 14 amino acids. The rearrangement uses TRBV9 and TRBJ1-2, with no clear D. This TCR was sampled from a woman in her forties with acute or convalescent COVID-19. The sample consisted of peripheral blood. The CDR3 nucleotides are TGTGCCAGCAGCGTAGTGGGCCTAAACTATGGCTACACCTTC. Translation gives CASSVVGLNYGYTF. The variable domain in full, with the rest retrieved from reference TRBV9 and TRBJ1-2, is DSGVTQTPKHLITATGQRVTLRCSPRSGDLSVYWYQQSLDQGLQFLIQYYNGEERAKGNILERFSAQQFPDLHSELNLSSLELGDSALYFCASSVVGLNYGYTFGSGTRLTVV.